In its sample, the clone carrying this T cell receptor beta chain was seen a few times. This sample's time point: persistent/refractory GD, antithyroid drugs over 5 years with positive TRAb. Extracted PBMC RNA gave rise to the TCR library. Diagnosis followed American Thyroid Association guidelines for Graves' disease. The sample comes from a study of regulatory T cells in long-lasting Graves disease. Study in general: It was over 5 years of antithyroid drugs, with positive TSH receptor antibodies, that meant persistent Graves' disease.

CDR3-region Arm-PCR and iRepertoire HTBI primers produced the TCR beta libraries. Original handling: Sample data revealed roughly 62 TRBV and some 14 TRBJ segments. One entry per CDR3 protein, called by TCRdb with MiXCR from the multiplex PCR reads. The V and J calls reflect TCRdb's pipeline rather than the authors' work. The sample shows around 430,000 distinct CDR3 sequences, around a fifth of them seen only once. This CDR3 spans 14 amino acids. Germline lookup yields CDR1 SNHLY and CDR2 FYNNEI. Trimming stripped 2 bases from V and 5 bases from J, with 10 bases between. This receptor was obtained from a female donor with Graves disease. V is TRBV2 and J is TRBJ2-1, with D possibly TRBD1 on 5 matching bases. This material consisted of peripheral blood mononuclear cells (PBMCs), taken when the disease was refractory, from a patient treated with antithyroid drugs. Here the CDR3 reads CASSEQGMDNEQFF. The CDR3, as DNA: TGTGCCAGCAGTGAACAGGGAATGGACAATGAGCAGTTCTTC.